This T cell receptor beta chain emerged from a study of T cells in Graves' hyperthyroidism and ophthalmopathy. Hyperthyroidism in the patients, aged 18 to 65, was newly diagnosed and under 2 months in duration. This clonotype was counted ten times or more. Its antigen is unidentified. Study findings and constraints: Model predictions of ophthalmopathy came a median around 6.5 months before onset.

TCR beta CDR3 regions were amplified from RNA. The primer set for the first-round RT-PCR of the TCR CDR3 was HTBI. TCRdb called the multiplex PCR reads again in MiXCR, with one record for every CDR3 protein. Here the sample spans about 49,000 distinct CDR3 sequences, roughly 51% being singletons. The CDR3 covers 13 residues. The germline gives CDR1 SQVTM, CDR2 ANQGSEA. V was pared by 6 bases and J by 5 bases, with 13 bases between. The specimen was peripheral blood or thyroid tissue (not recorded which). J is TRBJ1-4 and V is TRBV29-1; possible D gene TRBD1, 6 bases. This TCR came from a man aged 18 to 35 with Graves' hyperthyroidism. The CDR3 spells CSVTGQSNEKLFF. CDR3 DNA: TGCAGCGTCACTGGACAGTCAAATGAAAAACTGTTTTTT.